The TCR beta chain described here comes from a study of T cells in Graves' hyperthyroidism and ophthalmopathy. For the study at large: The blood sample was taken at first diagnosis, before treatment began. Points from the study as a whole: The model's output predicted ophthalmopathy at a median of around 6.9 months prior to onset. Ophthalmopathy and stable hyperthyroidism were told apart by a 13 V-J model.

The CDR3 length is 14 residues. Unmatched junction bases numbered 1, after V lost 2 bases and J lost 8 bases. Germline CDR1 MDHEN, CDR2 SYDVKM. There were TCR beta CDR3 regions amplified from RNA transcripts. First-round RT-PCR targeting the TCR CDR3 was performed with the HTBI primer set. MiXCR was run by TCRdb on the multiplex PCR reads, yielding one entry per CDR3 protein. The data show around 110,000 distinct CDR3 sequences, approximately 16% seen once. Comment on this clonotype: Its antigen is not known.

Stable hyperthyroidism: no ophthalmopathy progression over 18 months of follow-up. This TCR came from a woman aged 50 to 60 with Graves' hyperthyroidism. This chain joins TRBV28 and TRBJ2-1, with 12 nucleotides matching TRBD1. The sequencing sample was made of blood. DNA of the CDR3: TGTGCCAGCAGTTTAGGGACAGGGGGCCATGAGCAGTTCTTC. Residues: CASSLGTGGHEQFF.